A single sample is the source of the 15 T cell receptor beta chains below, sequenced in a study of immune heterogeneity within non-small cell lung tumors. Multiplex PCR amplified the TCR beta CDR3 region. Its first round ran for approximately 10 cycles with 32 V and 13 J primers. MiXCR, run by TCRdb on the multiplex PCR reads, gives a single entry per CDR3 protein. The table lists about 1,800 distinct CDR3 sequences, around 45% of them singletons. Bulk tumor genomic DNA constituted the template, at around 590 ng per sample. Spaced far apart, several biopsies were taken from each primary tumor during surgery. Enrolled individuals presented with untreated, newly diagnosed non-small cell lung cancer and received curative surgery. The sequenced material came from lung tumor tissue. The receptors were sampled from a man aged 55 to 69 with non-small cell lung cancer.

The chain carries TRBV9 and TRBJ2-3; 9 nucleotides line up with TRBD2. The germline V gene encodes CDR1 SGDLS and CDR2 YYNGEE. V shed 0 bases and J 5 bases; nucleotides not matched to a gene: 13. This CDR3 region has 18 residues. CDR3 nucleotides: TGTGCCAGCAGCGTAGGTGGGGCCTCTAGCGGGACCGGAGATACGCAGTATTTT. This encodes CASSVGGASSGTGDTQYF. The variable domain in full, with the rest retrieved from reference TRBV9 and TRBJ2-3, is DSGVTQTPKHLITATGQRVTLRCSPRSGDLSVYWYQQSLDQGLQFLIQYYNGEERAKGNILERFSAQQFPDLHSELNLSSLELGDSALYFCASSVGGASSGTGDTQYFGPGTRLTVL.

The chain joins TRBV19 to TRBJ2-7; maybe TRBD2 (6 bases). Trimming stripped 5 bases from V and 0 bases from J, with 11 bases between. CDR3 length: 14 residues. Germline CDR1 reads LNHDA; CDR2 reads SQIVND (reference sequence). The CDR3 loop reads CASSVGTPSYEQYF. CDR3 nucleotide sequence: TGTGCCAGTAGTGTCGGGACTCCCTCCTACGAGCAGTACTTC.

The chain is built from TRBV7-2 and TRBJ2-1, with unresolved D. The CDR3 extends over 11 amino acids. Deletions cut 5 bases from V and 3 bases from J, with 2 bases between. The germline V gene has CDR1 SGHTA and CDR2 FQGNSA. The CDR3 DNA sequence: TGTGCCAGCAGCAACTACAATGAGCAGTTCTTC. Protein product: CASSNYNEQFF.

In this sample, this clonotype turned up a few times. This chain links TRBV6-5 with TRBJ1-2; possible D gene TRBD1, 5 bases. Trimming cost V 2 bases and J 1 base, with 11 bases left between them. Germline V gene sequence: CDR1 MNHEY, CDR2 SVGAGI. The CDR3 covers 15 residues. The CDR3 DNA follows: TGTGCCAGCAGTTACATTCAGGGCTTTAACTATGGCTACACCTTC. It encodes CASSYIQGFNYGYTF.

This clonotype was found a few times. This chain joins TRBV20-1 and TRBJ2-7, with D perhaps TRBD1 (6 bases). The CDR3 loop spans 12 amino acids. The V end lost 1 base, the J end lost 4 bases, and 8 bases lay between the germline ends. The V gene's germline CDR1 is DFQATT and CDR2 SNEGSKA (reference sequence). The CDR3 DNA is TGCAGTGCTAGAGGGACAGCTTACGAGCAGTACGTC. Its translation is CSARGTAYEQYV.

This clonotype was detected only a few times. The junction does not match germline at one end; this may be a read error. The gene calls are TRBV2 and TRBJ2-5, with D unresolved. Germline CDR1 is SNHLY and CDR2 is FYNNEI. CDR3 size: 11 residues. CDR3 residues: CASSEARALDF. The CDR3 DNA sequence: TGTGCCAGCAGTGAAGCCCGGGCCTTGGACTTC.

V usage is TRBV28 and J usage is TRBJ2-7; D remains ambiguous. Germline V CDR1 and CDR2: MDHEN, SYDVKM. CDR3 length: 11 residues. With 3 bases removed from V and 5 bases from J, the gap between germline ends came to 5 bases. The CDR3 is CASSLINEQYF. CDR3 nucleotides: TGTGCCAGCAGTTTGATAAACGAGCAGTACTTC.

In its sample, this clonotype ranks as large (0.1 to 1%). V gene TRBV20-1 combines with J gene TRBJ1-3; D is ambiguous. Trimming took 6 bases from V and 0 from J, leaving 9 bases between them. The CDR3 has 13 amino acids. Germline CDR1 DFQATT, CDR2 SNEGSKA (reference sequence). DNA of the CDR3: TGCAGTGCCCTCAGTAGCTCTGGAAACACCATATATTTT. Translation gives CSALSSSGNTIYF.

This chain connects TRBV2 to TRBJ1-2; D gene uncertain. Germline CDR1 and CDR2: SNHLY and FYNNEI. The ends were cut back, 5 bases at V and 4 bases at J, with 23 bases in the middle. This CDR3 region has 17 residues. In DNA form, the CDR3 reads TGTGCCAGCAGTTACCCCAAGGACCAGTGGGCAAGCTATGGCTACACCTTC. Translation: CASSYPKDQWASYGYTF.

This clonotype was counted a few times. The chain recombines TRBV20-1 with TRBJ2-3; TRBD2 matches 8 bases. V lost 8 bases and J lost 2; bases outside the gene matches: 6. Germline assignment: CDR1 DFQATT and CDR2 SNEGSKA (reference sequence). The CDR3 totals 13 residues. The CDR3, as DNA: TGCAGTTCCTTAGCGGGGTACACAGATACGCAGTATTTT. Translating it yields CSSLAGYTDTQYF.

The CDR3 protein is CASSLASGGAGANVLTF. The CDR3 DNA is TGTGCCAGCAGCTTAGCGTCAGGGGGCGCTGGGGCCAACGTCCTGACTTTC. The gene calls are TRBV7-9 and TRBJ2-6; 8 bases fit TRBD1. Losses at the gene ends were 0 bases for V and 2 bases for J; bases not matched to a gene: 3. Germline CDR1 and CDR2: SEHNR and FQNEAQ (reference sequence). The CDR3 spans 17 residues.

V is TRBV11-3 and J is TRBJ2-3; 8 nucleotides align to TRBD2. Germline lookup yields CDR1 SGHNT and CDR2 YENEEA. Trimming cost V 5 bases and J 0 bases; bases outside gene matches: 10. The length of the CDR3 is 17 residues. The CDR3 region is CASSPRAGDPSTDTQYF. CDR3 coding DNA: TGTGCCAGCAGCCCGAGAGCGGGAGATCCTAGCACAGATACGCAGTATTTT.

V is TRBV5-1 and J is TRBJ1-2, with no clear D. The CDR3 extends over 13 amino acids. Germline CDR1 and CDR2: SGHRS and YFSETQ. The V end lost 2 bases, the J end lost 4 bases, and 9 bases lay between the germline ends. CDR3 nucleotide sequence: TGCGCCAGCAGCTTTAGGTTGCTCTATGGCTACACCTTC. This gives the protein CASSFRLLYGYTF.

This chain uses TRBV19 with TRBJ2-7; D tentatively fits TRBD1 or TRBD2 (6 bases each). The germline gives CDR1 LNHDA, CDR2 SQIVND (reference sequence). The CDR3 extends over 14 amino acids. V was clipped by 4 bases and J by 1 base, with 11 bases between them. CDR3 DNA: TGTGCCAGTAGTAATAGAGGGGGGTCCTACGAGCAGTACTTC. Its translation is CASSNRGGSYEQYF.

Only a few counts were recorded for this clonotype. The junction shows a germline mismatch at one end, possibly a read error. The CDR3 DNA sequence: TGTGCCACCAGCGGAGATCCCAGAAATCCCTATGGCTACACCTTC. This sequence encodes CATSGDPRNPYGYTF. This rearrangement joins TRBV15 to TRBJ1-2; no firm D call. The CDR3 runs 15 residues. Looked up from germline, CDR1 is LNHNV and CDR2 is YYDKDF (reference sequence).